Listed here are 3 T cell receptor beta chains from one sample, sequenced in a study of CD49a tissue-resident CD8 T cells in human skin. TCRdb's table, derived via immunoSEQ multiplex PCR, lists solely in-frame clones and lacks some. The data hold 1,000 or so clones, with 60% to 85% observed a single time. Source material: CD103- CD8+ T cells sorted from skin dermis. All receptors come from a human donor in good health.

The chain combines TRBV16 with TRBJ1-1; 10 bases align to TRBD1. Germline trimming cut 4 bases from V and 11 bases from J; bases unmatched to any gene: 1. The CDR3 runs 11 residues. Germline V gene data show CDR1 as KGHSY and CDR2 as FQNENV. CDR3 in DNA: TGTGCCAGCAGCCTGGGACAGGGGGCTTTCTTT. Its protein product is CASSLGQGAFF.

The rearrangement joins TRBV30 to TRBJ1-1, with D possibly being TRBD1 (5 bases). CDR1 and CDR2 from the germline V gene are GTSNPN and SVGIG (reference sequence). There are 13 residues in the CDR3. V shed 2 bases and J shed 3 bases, with 10 bases lying between them. CDR3 amino acids: CAWSTDSYTEAFF. The CDR3 region has the DNA TGTGCCTGGAGTACCGACAGTTACACTGAAGCTTTCTTT.

This clone was recorded a few times. V and J are TRBV28 and TRBJ2-3; TRBD2 agrees at 11 bases. After removal of 1 base from V and 2 bases from J, the junction contained 11 bases not matched to a gene. The CDR3 totals 19 residues. Germline values: CDR1 MDHEN, CDR2 SYDVKM. The CDR3 bases are TGTGCCAGCAGTTTATCTCTCGCGTTGACTAGCGGGGACACAGATACGCAGTATTTT. Protein sequence: CASSLSLALTSGDTDTQYF. Based on the CDR3 plus reference TRBV28 and TRBJ2-3, the full variable domain is DVKVTQSSRYLVKRTGEKVFLECVQDMDHENMFWYRQDPGLGLRLIYFSYDVKMKEKGDIPEGYSVSREKKERFSLILESASTNQTSMYLCASSLSLALTSGDTDTQYFGPGTRLTVL.